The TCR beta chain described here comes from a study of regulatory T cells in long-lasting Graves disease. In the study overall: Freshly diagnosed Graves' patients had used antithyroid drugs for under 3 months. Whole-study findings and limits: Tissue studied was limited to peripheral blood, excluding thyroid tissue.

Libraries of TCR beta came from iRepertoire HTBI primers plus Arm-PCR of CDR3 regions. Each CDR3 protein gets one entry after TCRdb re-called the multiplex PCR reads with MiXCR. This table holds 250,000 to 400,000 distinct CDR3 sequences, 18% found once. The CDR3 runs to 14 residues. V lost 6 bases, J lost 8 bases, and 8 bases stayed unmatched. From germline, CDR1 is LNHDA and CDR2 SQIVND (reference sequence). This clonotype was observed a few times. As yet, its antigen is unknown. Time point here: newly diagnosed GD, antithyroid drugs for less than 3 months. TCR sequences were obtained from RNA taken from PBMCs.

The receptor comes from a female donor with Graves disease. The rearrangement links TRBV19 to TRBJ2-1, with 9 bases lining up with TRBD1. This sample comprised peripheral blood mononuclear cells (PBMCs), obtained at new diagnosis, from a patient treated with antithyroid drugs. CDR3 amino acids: CASSSGTGSDEQFF. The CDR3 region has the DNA TGTGCCAGTAGCTCCGGGACAGGGAGCGATGAGCAGTTCTTC.